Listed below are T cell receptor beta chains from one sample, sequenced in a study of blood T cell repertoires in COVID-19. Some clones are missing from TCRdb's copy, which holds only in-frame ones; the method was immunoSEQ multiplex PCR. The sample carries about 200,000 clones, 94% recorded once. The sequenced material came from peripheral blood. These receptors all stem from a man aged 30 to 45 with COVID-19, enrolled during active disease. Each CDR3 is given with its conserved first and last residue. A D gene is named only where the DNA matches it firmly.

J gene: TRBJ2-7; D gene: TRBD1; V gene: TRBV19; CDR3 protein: CASSIRQGGNEQYF; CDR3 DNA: TGTGCCAGTAGTATTCGACAGGGTGGCAACGAGCAGTACTTC
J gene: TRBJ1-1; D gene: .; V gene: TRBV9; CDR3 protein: CASTLGVGKNTEAFF; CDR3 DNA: TGTGCCAGCACCCTAGGGGTGGGAAAGAACACTGAAGCTTTCTTT
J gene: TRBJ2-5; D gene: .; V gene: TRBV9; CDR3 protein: CASSVAAGEGFQYF; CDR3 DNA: TGTGCCAGCAGCGTAGCGGCAGGGGAGGGCTTTCAGTACTTC
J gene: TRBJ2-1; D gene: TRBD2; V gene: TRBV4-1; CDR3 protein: CASSQDALAGRAYNEQFF; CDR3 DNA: TGCGCCAGCAGCCAAGACGCTCTAGCGGGGAGAGCGTACAATGAGCAGTTCTTC
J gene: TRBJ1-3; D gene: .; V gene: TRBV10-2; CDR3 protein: CASSVGKQSGNTIYF; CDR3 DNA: TGCGCCAGCAGTGTCGGGAAACAGTCTGGAAACACCATATATTTT
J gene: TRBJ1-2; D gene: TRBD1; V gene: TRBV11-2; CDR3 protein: CASSTRGDYYGYTF; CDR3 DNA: TGTGCCAGCAGCACCAGGGGGGATTACTATGGCTACACCTTC
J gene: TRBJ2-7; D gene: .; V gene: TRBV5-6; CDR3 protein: CASSLGQATYEQYF; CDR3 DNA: TGTGCCAGCAGCTTGGGACAGGCCACATACGAGCAGTACTTC
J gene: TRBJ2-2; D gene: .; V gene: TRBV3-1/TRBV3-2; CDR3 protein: CASSPAAGELFF; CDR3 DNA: TGTGCCAGCAGCCCTGCTGCGGGGGAGCTGTTTTTT
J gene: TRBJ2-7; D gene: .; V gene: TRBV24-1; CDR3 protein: CATSDPSEGYPYEQYF; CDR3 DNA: TGTGCCACCAGTGATCCCTCGGAGGGGTACCCCTACGAGCAGTACTTC
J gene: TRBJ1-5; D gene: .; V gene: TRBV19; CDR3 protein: CASEGGHSNQPQHF; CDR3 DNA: TGTGCCAGTGAGGGTGGGCATAGCAATCAGCCCCAGCATTTT
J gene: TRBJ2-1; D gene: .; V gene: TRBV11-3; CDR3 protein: CASSSSDEQFF; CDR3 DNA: TGTGCCAGCAGCTCCTCGGATGAGCAGTTCTTC
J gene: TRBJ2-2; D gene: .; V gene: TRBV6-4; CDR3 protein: CARTDRWDTGELFF; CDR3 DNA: TGTGCCAGGACGGACAGATGGGACACCGGGGAGCTGTTTTTT
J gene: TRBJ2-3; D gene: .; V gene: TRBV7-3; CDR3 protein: CASSLGHYTDTQYF; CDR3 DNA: TGTGCCAGCAGCTTGGGGCACTACACAGATACGCAGTATTTT
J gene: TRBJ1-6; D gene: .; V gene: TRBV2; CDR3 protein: CASSLDNINSPLHF; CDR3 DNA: TGTGCCAGCAGTTTGGACAACATCAATTCACCCCTCCACTTT
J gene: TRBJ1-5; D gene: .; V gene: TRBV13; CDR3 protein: CASSLGGQGSNQPQHF; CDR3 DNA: TGTGCCAGCAGCTTAGGGGGCCAGGGAAGCAATCAGCCCCAGCATTTT
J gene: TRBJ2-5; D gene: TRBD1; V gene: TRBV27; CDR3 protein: CASRLTGGQETQYF; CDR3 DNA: TGTGCCAGCAGGCTGACAGGGGGTCAAGAGACCCAGTACTTC